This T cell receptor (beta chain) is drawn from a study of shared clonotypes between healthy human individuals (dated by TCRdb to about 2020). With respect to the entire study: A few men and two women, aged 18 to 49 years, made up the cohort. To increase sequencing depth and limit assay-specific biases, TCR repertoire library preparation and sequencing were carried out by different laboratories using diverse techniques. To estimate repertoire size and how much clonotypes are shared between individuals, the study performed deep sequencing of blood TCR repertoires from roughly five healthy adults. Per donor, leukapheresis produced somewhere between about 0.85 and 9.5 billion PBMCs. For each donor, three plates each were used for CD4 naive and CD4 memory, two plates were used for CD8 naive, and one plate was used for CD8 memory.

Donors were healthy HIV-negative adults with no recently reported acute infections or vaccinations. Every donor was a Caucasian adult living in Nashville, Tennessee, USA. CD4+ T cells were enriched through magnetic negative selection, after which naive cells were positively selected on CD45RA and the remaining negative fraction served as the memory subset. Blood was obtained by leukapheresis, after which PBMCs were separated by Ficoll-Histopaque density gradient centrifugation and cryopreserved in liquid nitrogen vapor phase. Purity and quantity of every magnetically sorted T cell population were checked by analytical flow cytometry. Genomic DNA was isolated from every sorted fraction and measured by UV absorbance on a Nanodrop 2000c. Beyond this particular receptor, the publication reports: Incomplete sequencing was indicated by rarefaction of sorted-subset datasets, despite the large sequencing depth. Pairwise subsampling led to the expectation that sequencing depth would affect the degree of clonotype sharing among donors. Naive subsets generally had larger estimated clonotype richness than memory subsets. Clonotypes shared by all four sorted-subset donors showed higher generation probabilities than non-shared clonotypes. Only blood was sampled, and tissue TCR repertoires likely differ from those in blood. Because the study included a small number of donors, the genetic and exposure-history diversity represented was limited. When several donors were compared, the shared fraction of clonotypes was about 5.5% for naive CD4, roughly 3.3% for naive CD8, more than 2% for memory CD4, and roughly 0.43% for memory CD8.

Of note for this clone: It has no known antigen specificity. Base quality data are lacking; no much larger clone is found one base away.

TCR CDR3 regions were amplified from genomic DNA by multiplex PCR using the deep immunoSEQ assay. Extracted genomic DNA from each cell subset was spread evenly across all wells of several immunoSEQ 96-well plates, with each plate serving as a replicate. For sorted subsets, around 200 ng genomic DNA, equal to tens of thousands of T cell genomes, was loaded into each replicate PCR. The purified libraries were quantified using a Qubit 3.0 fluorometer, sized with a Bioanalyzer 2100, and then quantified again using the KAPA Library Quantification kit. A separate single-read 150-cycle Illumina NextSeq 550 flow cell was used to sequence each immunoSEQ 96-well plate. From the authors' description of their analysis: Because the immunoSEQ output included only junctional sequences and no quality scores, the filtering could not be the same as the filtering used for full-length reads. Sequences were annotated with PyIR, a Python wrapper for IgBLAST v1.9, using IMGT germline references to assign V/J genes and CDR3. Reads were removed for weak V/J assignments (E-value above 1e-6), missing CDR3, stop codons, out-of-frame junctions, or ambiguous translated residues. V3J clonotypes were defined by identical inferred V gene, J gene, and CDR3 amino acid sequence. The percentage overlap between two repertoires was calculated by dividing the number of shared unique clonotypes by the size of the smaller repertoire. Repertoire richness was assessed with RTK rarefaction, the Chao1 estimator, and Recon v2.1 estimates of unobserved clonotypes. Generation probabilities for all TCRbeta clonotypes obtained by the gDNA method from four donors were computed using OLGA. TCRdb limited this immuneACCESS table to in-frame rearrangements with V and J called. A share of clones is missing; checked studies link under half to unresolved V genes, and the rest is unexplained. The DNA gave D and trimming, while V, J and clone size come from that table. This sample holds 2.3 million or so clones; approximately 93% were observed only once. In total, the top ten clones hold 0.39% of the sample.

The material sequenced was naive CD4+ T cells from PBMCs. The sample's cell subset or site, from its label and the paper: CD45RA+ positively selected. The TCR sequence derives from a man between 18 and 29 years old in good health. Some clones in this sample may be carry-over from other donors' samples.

The sequenced DNA is TGCAGTGCAGGCCATTGGGACGAGCAGTACTTC. This codes for CSAGHWDEQYF. Rearrangement joined TRBV20-1 to TRBJ2-7; a confident D gene designation cannot be given. Taken from cysteine to phenylalanine, the CDR3 has 11 residues. The only DNA kept is the CDR3, 33 bases in frame from the first base. The germline V gene encodes CDR1 DFQATT and CDR2 SNEGSKA (reference sequence). V loses 6 bases of germline sequence and J loses 5 bases, and the interval between the two ends is 11 bases.